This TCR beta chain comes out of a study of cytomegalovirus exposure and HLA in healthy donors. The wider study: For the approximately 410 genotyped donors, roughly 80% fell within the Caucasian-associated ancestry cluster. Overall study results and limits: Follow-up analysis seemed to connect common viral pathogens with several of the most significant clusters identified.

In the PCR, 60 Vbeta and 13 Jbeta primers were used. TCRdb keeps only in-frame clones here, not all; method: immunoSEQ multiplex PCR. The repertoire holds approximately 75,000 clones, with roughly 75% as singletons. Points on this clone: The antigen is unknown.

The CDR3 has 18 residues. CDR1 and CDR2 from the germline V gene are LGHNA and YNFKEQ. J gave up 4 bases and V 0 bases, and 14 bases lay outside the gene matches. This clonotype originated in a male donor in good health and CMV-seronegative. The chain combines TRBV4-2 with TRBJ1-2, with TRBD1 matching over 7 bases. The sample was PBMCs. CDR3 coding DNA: TGTGCCAGCAGCCAAGAAGCTGTTGACTCGGGACAGTTCTATGGCTACACCTTC. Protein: CASSQEAVDSGQFYGYTF.